The clone carrying this T cell receptor beta chain was seen a few times. CDR1 is SGHDT and CDR2 is YYEEEE in the germline V gene. With V trimmed by 4 bases and J by 5 bases, 3 bases remained unmatched. CDR3 length equals 13 residues. The data were obtained in a study of cytomegalovirus exposure and HLA in healthy donors. The PCR made use of 60 Vbeta and 13 Jbeta primers. Data came from immunoSEQ multiplex PCR; TCRdb stores just in-frame clones and leaves some out. Of roughly 110,000 clones listed, about 76% are singletons. The clonotype comes from a woman aged 45-60 years in good health and CMV-seropositive. Sequencing was carried out using PBMCs. The gene calls are TRBV5-6 and TRBJ1-1, with 9 bases that match TRBD1. CDR3: CASSHRGLTEAFF. DNA for the CDR3: TGTGCCAGCAGCCACAGGGGGCTGACTGAAGCTTTCTTT. Using reference TRBV5-6 and TRBJ1-1 for the parts outside the CDR3, the full variable domain is DAGVTQSPTHLIKTRGQQVTLRCSPKSGHDTVSWYQQALGQGPQFIFQYYEEEERQRGNFPDRFSGHQFPNYSSELNVNALLLGDSALYLCASSHRGLTEAFFGQGTRLTVV.